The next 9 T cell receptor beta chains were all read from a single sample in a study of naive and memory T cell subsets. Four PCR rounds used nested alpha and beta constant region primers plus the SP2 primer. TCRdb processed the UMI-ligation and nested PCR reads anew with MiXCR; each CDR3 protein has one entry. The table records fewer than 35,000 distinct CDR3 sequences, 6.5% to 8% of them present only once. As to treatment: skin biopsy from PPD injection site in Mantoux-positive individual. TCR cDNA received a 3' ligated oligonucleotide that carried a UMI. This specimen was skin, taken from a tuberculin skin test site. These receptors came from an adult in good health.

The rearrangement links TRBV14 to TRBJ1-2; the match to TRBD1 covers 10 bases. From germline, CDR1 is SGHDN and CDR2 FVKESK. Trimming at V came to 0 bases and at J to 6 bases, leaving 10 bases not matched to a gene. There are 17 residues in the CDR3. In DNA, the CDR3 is TGTGCCAGCAGCCAAGATCGAGACAGGGGGCATACTAATGGCTACACCTTC. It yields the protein CASSQDRDRGHTNGYTF.

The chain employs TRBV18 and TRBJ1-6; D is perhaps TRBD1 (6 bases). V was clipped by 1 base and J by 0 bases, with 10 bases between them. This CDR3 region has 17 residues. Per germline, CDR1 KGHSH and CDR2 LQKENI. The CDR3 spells CASSPLDSLSYNSPLHF. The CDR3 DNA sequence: TGTGCCAGCTCACCACTGGACAGCCTCTCCTATAATTCACCCCTCCACTTT.

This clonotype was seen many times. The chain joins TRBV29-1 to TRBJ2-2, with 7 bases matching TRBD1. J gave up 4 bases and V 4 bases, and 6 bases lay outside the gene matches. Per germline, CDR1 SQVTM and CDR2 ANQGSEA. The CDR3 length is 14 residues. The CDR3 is CSVVGRDSTGELFF. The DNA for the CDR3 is TGCAGCGTTGTCGGCAGGGACAGCACCGGGGAGCTGTTTTTT.

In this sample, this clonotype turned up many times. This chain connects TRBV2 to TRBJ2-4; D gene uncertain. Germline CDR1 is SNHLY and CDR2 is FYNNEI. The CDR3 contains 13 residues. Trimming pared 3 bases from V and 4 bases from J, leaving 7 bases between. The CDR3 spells CASSDSEKNIQYF. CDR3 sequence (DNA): TGTGCCAGCAGTGATTCCGAGAAAAACATTCAGTACTTC.

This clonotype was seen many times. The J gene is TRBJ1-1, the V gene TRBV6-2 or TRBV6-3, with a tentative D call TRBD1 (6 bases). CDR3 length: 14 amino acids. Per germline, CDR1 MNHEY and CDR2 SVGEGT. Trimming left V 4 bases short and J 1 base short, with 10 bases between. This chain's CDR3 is CASSLQGRNTEAFF. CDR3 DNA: TGTGCCAGCAGTTTACAGGGAAGGAACACTGAAGCTTTCTTT.

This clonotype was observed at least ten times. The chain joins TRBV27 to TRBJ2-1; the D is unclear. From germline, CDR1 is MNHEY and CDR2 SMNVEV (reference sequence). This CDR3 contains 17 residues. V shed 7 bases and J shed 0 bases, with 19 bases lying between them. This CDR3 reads CASTTNPLQSSYNEQFF. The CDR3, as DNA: TGTGCCAGCACCACTAACCCGTTGCAGAGCTCCTACAATGAGCAGTTCTTC.

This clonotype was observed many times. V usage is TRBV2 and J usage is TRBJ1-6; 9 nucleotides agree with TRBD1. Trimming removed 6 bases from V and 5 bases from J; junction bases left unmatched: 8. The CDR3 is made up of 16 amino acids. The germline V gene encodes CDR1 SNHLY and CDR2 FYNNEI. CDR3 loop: CASSVRQGVNNSPLHF. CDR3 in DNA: TGTGCCAGCAGCGTCAGACAGGGGGTAAATAATTCACCCCTCCACTTT.

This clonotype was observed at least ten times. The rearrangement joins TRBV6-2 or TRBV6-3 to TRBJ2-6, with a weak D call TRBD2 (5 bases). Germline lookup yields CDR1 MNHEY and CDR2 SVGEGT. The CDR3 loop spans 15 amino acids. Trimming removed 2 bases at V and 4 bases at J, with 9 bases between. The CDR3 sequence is CASSYGRSGANVLTF. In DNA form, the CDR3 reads TGTGCCAGCAGTTACGGGAGAAGCGGGGCCAACGTCCTGACTTTC.

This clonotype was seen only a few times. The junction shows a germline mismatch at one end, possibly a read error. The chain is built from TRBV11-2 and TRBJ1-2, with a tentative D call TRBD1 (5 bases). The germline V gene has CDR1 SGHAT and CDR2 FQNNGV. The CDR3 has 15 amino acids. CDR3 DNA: TGTGCCAGCAGCTTGGGCCAGGGTCATAACTATGGCGACACCTTC. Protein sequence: CASSLGQGHNYGDTF. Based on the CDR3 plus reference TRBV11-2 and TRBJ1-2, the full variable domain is EAGVAQSPRYKIIEKRQSVAFWCNPISGHATLYWYQQILGQGPKLLIQFQNNGVVDDSQLPKDRFSAERLKGVDSTLKIQPAKLEDSAVYLCASSLGQGHNYGDTFGSGTRLTVV.